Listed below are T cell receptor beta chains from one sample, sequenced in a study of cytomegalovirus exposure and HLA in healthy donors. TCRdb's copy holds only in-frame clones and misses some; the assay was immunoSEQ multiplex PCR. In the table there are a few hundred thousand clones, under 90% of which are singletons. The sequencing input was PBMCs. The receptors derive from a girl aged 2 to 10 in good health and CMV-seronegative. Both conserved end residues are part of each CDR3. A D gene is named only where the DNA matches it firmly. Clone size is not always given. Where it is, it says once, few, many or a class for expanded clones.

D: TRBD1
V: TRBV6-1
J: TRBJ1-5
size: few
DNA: TGTGCCAGCAGTCTTGACAGGGGGGTAAATCAGCCCCAGCATTTT
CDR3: CASSLDRGVNQPQHF

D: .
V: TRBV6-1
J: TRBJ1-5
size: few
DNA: TGTGCCAGCAGCTTAGGGGTCGTGGAAAATCAGCCCCAGCATTTT
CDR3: CASSLGVVENQPQHF

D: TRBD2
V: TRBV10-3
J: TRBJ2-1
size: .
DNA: TGTGCCATCAGTCTGGGACTAGCGGGAATTGAGCAGTTCTTC
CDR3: CAISLGLAGIEQFF

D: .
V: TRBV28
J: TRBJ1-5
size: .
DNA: TGTGCCAGCAGGGAGGGACGGTGGCCTGAGGCCCAGCATTTT
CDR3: CASREGRWPEAQHF

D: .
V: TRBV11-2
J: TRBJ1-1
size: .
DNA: TGTGCCAGCAGCTTAGATCGTCAGGGGTTGGCTTTCTTT
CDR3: CASSLDRQGLAFF

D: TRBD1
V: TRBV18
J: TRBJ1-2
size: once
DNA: TGTGCCAGCTCACCGAGGGGGCTCTACTATGGCTACACCTTC
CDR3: CASSPRGLYYGYTF

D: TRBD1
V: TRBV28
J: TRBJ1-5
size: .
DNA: TGTGCCAGCAGTTTATCTTCCAGGGGGCGTCAGCCCCAGCATTTT
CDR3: CASSLSSRGRQPQHF

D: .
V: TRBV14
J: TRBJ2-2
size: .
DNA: TGTGCCAGCAGCCGAGACGTGGGGGCTAGCACCGGGGAGCTGTTTTTT
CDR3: CASSRDVGASTGELFF

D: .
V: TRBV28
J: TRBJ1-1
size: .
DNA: TGTGCCACAACACCGGGGGGGGGCACCGGGGCCGCTTTCTTT
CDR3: CATTPGGGTGAAFF

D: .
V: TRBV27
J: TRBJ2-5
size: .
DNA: TGTGCCAGCAGTCCCTCAGGGGGGTACCAAGAGACCCAGTACTTC
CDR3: CASSPSGGYQETQYF

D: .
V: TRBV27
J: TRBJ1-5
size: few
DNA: TGTGCCAGCGGCAGGCAGCCCCAGCATTTT
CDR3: CASGRQPQHF

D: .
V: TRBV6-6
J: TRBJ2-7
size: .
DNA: TGTGCCAGCAGTTACTCAAATACAGGGATTTCCTACGAGCAGTACTTC
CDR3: CASSYSNTGISYEQYF

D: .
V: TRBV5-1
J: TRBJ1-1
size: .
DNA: TGCGCCAGCAGCTCTCCTCTGAACACTGAAGCTTTCTTT
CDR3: CASSSPLNTEAFF

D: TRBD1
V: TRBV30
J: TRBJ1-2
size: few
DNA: TGTGCCTGGGCCCGGGGGACAGGCACGACCGCTTATGGCTACACCTTC
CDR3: CAWARGTGTTAYGYTF

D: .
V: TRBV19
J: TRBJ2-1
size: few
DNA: TGTGCCAGTAGTTATGTCATAGCGGCCTACAATGAGCAGTTCTTC
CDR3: CASSYVIAAYNEQFF

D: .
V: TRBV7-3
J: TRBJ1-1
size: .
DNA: TGTGCCAGCAGCTTAAGGGGGGATGAAACTGAAGCTTTCTTT
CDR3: CASSLRGDETEAFF

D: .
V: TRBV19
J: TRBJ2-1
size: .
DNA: TGTGCCAGTAGTATGACGAGGGGGACTGAGCAGTTCTTC
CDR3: CASSMTRGTEQFF

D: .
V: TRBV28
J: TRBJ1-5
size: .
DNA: TGTGCCAGCAGCACCAATGGAGGAGGCAGTAATCAGCCCCAGCATTTT
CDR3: CASSTNGGGSNQPQHF

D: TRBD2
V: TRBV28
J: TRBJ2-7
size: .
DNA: TGTGCCAGCTGTTATCCGGGACTAGCGGGGCGCGAGCAGTACTTC
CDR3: CASCYPGLAGREQYF

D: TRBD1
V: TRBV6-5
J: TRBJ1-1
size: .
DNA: TGTGCCAGCAGTGAGGGACAGGGATACACTGAAGCTTTCTTT
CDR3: CASSEGQGYTEAFF

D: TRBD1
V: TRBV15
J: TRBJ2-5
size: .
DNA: TGTGCCACCAGCAGAGACAGGGGGCGCCGGGAGACCCAGTACTTC
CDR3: CATSRDRGRRETQYF

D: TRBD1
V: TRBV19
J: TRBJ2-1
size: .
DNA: TGTGCCAGTAGTATAGATCGGACAGGTGGGGGCAATGAGCAGTTCTTC
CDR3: CASSIDRTGGGNEQFF

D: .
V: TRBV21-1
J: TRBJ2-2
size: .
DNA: TGTGCCAGCAGCAAATGGCGGGGAGATACGAACACCGGGGAGCTGTTTTTT
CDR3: CASSKWRGDTNTGELFF

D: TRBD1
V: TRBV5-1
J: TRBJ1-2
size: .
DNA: TGCGCCAGCAGCTTGGAGATATCCGGGACAGGGGATCGCTATGGCTACACCTTC
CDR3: CASSLEISGTGDRYGYTF

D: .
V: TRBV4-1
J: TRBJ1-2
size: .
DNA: TGCGCCAGCAGCCAGATAGGGACTTTCGGCTACACCTTC
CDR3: CASSQIGTFGYTF

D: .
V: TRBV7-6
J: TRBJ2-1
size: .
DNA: TGTGCCAGCAGGGCCTTGCGGGGGCGCGACTACAATGAGCAGTTCTTC
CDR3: CASRALRGRDYNEQFF

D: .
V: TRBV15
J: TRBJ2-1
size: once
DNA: TGTGCCACCAGCAGAGGTAAAGTTCTCCGGGAGCAGTTCTTC
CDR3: CATSRGKVLREQFF

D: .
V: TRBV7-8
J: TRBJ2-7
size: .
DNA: TGTGCCAGCAGCTTAGACTGGAGTTACGAGCAGTACTTC
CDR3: CASSLDWSYEQYF

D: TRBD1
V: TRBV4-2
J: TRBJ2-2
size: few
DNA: TGTGCCAGCAGCGAAGGGACAGTGAACACCGGGGAGCTGTTTTTT
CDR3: CASSEGTVNTGELFF

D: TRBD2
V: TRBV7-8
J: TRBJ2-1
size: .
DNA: TGTGCCAGCAGCGCCTCCCAGCGGGGGGGCCATGAGCAGTTCTTC
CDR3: CASSASQRGGHEQFF

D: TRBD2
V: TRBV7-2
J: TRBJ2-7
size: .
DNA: TGTGCCAGCAGTTCGGGACTAGCGGTCTCCTACGAGCAGTACTTC
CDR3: CASSSGLAVSYEQYF

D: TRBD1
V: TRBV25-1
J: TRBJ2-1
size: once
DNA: TGTGCCAGCAGTATTGGGCAGGGGGCATGGGAGCAGTTCTTC
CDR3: CASSIGQGAWEQFF

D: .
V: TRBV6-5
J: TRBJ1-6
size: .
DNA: TGTGCCAGCAGTTTACAGGGAACTAATTCACCCCTCCACTTT
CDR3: CASSLQGTNSPLHF

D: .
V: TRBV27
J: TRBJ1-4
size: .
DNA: TGTGCCAGCGCCACTTGGGCGGGTCAAGATGAAAAACTGTTTTTT
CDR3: CASATWAGQDEKLFF

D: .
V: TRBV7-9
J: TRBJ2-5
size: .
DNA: TGTGCCAGCAGCTTAGGGACAAGGCAAGAGACCCAGTACTTC
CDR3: CASSLGTRQETQYF

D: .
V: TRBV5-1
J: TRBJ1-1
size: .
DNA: TGCGCCAGCAGCGGGACAAGGAACACTGAAGCTTTCTTT
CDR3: CASSGTRNTEAFF

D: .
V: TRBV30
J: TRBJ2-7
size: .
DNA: TGTGCCTGGACTCCTGGGATATGGGGCTACGAGCAGTACTTC
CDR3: CAWTPGIWGYEQYF

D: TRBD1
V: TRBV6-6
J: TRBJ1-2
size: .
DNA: TGTGCCAGCAGTCCCACCCCGACAGGGGCCTATGGCTACACCTTC
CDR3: CASSPTPTGAYGYTF

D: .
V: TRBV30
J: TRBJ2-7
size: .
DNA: TGTGCCTGGAGCTATAGGGGGACCTACGAGCAGTACTTC
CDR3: CAWSYRGTYEQYF

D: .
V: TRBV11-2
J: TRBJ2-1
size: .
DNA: TGTGCCAGCAGCCGGGACTCCTCCTACAATGAGCAGTTCTTC
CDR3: CASSRDSSYNEQFF

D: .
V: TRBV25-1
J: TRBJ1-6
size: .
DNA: TGTGCCAGCAGTTCGCGGGCGGGTTTGAATTCACCCCTCCACTTT
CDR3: CASSSRAGLNSPLHF

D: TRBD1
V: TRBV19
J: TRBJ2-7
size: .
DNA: TGTGCCAGTAGTATCGACAGGGGGGAGTACGAGCAGTACTTC
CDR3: CASSIDRGEYEQYF

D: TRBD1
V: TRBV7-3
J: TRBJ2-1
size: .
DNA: TGTGCCAGCAGCCGAGACAGGGACAATGAGCAGTTCTTC
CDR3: CASSRDRDNEQFF

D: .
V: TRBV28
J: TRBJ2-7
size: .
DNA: TGTGCCAGCAGTGAGAGATACGAGCAGTACTTC
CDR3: CASSERYEQYF

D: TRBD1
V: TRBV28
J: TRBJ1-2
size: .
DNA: TGTGCCAGCAGTCCCACAGGGGGCTTATATGGCTACACCTTC
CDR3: CASSPTGGLYGYTF

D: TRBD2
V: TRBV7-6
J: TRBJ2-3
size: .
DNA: TGTGCCAGCAGTCTGGGACTAAGAACAGATACGCAGTATTTT
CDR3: CASSLGLRTDTQYF

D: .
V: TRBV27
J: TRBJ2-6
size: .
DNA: TGTGCCAGCAGCTGGCAGGGGAGCTCCTCTGGGGCCAACGTCCTGACTTTC
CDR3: CASSWQGSSSGANVLTF

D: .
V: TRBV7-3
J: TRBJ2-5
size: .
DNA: TGTGCCAGCAGCTTAGGCCAGCAAGAGACCCAGTACTTC
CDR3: CASSLGQQETQYF

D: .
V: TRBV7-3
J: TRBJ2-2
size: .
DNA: TGTGCCAGCAGCTTAATCATGGCAGGGGCCGGGGAGCTGTTTTTT
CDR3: CASSLIMAGAGELFF

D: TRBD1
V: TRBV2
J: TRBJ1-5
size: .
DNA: TGTGCCAGCAGCCCCGGACAGGGTAGTCAGCCCCAGCATTTT
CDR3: CASSPGQGSQPQHF

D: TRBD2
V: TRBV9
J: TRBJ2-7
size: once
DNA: TGTGCCAGCAGCGTTTCCGGGAGGGAGTACGAGCAGTACTTC
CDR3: CASSVSGREYEQYF

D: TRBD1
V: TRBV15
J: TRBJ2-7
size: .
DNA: TGTGCCACCAGCAGAGGGACAGGCAGCGCCTACGAGCAGTACTTC
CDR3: CATSRGTGSAYEQYF

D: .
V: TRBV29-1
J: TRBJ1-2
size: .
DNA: TGCAGCGTGGGAAGGTACAGGGATTACTATGGCTACACCTTC
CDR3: CSVGRYRDYYGYTF

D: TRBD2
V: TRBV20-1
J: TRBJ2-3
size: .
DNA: TGCAGTATGCGGGGGGGTCATACGCAGTATTTT
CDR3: CSMRGGHTQYF

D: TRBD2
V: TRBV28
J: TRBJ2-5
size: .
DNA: TGTGCCAGCAGTACGGGACTAGCGGAGACCCAGTACTTC
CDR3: CASSTGLAETQYF

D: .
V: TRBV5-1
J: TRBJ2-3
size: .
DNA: TGCGCCAGCAGTTCAGGGGACACAGATACGCAGTATTTT
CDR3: CASSSGDTDTQYF

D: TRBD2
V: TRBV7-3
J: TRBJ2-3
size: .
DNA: TGTGCCAGCAGCGAAGGGGCTAGCGGGAGCTCAGATACGCAGTATTTT
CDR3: CASSEGASGSSDTQYF

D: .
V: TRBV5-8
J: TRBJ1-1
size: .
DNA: TGTGCCAGCAGCTTCTTGGCAGGGCTAGGGACTGAAGCTTTCTTT
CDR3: CASSFLAGLGTEAFF

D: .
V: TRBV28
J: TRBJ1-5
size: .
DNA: TGTGCCAGCAGCCGCGGTGGGGCACAGGTGGGGCATCAGCCCCAGCATTTT
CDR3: CASSRGGAQVGHQPQHF

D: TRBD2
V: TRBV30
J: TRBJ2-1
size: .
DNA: TGTGCCGGAAAAGCGGGAGGGCAGGATGAGCAGTTCTTC
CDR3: CAGKAGGQDEQFF